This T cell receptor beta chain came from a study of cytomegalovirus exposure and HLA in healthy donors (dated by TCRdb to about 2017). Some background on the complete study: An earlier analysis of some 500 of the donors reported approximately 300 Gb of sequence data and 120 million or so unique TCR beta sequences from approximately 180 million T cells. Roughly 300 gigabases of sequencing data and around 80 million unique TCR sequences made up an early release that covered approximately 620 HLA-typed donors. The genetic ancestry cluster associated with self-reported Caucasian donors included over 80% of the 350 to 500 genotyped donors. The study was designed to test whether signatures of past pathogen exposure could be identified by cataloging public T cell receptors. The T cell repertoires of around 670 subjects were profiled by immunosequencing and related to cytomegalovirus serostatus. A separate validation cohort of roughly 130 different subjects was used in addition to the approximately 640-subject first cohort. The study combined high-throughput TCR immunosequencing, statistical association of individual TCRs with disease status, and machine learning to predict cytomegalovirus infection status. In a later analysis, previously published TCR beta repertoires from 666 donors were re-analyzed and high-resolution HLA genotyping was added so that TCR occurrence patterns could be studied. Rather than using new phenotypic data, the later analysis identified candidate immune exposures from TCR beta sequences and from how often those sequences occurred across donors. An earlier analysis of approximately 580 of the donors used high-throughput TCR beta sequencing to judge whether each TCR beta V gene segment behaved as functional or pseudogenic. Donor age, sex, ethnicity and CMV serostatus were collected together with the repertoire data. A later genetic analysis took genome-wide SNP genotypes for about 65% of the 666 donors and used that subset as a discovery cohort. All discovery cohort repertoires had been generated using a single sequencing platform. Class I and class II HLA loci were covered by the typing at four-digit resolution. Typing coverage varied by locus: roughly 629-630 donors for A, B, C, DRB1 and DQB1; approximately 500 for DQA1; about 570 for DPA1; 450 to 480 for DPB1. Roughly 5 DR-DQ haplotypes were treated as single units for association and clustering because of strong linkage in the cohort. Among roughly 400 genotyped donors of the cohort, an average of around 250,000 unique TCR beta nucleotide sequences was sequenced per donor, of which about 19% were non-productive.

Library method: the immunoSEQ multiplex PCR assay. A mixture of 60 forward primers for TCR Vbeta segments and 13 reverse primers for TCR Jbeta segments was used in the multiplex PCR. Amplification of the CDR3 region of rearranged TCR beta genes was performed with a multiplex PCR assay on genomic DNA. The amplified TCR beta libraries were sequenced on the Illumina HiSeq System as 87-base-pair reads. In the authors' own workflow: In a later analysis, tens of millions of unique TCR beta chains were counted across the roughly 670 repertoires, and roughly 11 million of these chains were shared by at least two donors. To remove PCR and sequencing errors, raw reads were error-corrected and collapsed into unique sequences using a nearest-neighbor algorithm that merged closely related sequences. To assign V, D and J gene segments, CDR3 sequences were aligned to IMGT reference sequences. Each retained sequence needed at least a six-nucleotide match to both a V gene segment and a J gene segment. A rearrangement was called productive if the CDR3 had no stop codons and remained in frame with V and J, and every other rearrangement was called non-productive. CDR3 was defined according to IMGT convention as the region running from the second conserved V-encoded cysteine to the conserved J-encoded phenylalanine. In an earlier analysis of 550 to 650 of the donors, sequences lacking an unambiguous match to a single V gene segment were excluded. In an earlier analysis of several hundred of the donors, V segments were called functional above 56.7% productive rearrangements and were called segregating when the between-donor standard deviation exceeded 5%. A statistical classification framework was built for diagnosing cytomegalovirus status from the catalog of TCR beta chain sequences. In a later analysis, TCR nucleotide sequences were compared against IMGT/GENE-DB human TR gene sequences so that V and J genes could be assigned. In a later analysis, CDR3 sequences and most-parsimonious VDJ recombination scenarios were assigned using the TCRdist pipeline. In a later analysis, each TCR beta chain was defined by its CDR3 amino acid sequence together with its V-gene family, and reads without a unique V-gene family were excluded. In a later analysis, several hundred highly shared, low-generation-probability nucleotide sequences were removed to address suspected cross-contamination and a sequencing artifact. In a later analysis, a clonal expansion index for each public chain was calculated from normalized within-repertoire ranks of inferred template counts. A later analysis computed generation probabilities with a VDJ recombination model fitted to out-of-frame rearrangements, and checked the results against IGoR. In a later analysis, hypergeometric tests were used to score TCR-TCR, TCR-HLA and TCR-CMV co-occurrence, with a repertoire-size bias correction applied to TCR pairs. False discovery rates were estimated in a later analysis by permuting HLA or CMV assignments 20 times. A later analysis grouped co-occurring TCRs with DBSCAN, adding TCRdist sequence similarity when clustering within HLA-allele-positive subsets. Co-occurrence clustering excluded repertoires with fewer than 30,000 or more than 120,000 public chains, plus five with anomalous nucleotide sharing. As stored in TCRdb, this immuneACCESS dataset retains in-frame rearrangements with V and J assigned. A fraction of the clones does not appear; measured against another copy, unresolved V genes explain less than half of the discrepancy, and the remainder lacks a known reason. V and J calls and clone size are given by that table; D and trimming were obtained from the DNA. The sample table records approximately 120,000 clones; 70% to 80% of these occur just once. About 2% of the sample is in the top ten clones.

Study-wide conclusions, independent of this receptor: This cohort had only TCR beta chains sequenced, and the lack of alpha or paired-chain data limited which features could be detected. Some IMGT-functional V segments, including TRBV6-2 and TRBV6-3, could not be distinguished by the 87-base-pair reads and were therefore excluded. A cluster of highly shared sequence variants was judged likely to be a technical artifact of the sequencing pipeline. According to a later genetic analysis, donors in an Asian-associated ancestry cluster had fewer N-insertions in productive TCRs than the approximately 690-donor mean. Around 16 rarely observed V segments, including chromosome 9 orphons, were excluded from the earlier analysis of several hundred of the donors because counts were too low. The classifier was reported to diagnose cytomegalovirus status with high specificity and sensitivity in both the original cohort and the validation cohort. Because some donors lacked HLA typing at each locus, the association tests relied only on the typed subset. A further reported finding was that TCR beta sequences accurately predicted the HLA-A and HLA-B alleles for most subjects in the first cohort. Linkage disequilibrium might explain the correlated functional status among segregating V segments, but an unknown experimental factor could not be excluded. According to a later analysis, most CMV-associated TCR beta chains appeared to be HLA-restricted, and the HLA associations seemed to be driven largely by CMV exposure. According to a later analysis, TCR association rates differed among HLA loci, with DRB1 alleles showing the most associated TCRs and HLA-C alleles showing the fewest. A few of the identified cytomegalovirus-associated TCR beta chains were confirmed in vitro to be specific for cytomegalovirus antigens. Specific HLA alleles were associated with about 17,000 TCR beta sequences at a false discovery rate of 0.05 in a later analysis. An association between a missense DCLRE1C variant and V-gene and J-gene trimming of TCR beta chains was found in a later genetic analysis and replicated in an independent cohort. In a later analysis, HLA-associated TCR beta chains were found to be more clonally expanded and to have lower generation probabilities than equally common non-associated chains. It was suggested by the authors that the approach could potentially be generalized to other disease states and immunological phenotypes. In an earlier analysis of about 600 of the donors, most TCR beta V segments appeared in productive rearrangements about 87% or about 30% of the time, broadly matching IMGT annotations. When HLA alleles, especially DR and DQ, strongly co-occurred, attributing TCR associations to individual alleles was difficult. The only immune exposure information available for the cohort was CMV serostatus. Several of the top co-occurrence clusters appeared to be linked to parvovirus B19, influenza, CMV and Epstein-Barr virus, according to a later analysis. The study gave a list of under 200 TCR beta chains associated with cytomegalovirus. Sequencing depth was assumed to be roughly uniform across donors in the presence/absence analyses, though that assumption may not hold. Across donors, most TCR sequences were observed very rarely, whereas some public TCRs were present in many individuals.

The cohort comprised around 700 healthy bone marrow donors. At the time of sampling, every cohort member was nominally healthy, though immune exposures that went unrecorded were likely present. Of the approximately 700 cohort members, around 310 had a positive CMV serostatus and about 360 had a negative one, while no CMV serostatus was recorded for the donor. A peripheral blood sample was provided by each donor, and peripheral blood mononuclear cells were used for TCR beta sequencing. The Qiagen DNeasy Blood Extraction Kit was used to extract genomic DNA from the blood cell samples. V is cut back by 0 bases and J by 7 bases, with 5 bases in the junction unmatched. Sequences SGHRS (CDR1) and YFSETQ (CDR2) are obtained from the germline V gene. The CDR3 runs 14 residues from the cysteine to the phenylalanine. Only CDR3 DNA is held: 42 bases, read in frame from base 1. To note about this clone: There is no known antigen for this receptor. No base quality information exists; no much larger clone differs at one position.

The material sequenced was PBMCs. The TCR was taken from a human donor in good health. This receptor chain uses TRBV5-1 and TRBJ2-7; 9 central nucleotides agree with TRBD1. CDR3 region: CASSLAVTGGEQYF. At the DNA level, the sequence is TGCGCCAGCAGCTTGGCCGTGACAGGGGGTGAGCAGTACTTC.